This TCR beta chain was documented in a study of identical twins. V lost 3 bases, J lost 1 base, and 13 bases lay in between. CDR3 size: 15 residues. Germline-derived CDR1 and CDR2 are SGHRS and YFSETQ. TCRdb re-derived calls from the 5' RACE reads in MiXCR, one entry per CDR3 protein. The sample has fewer than 500,000 distinct CDR3 sequences, around an eighth seen once; the top ten hold approximately 1%. This clonotype occurred many times. Separately, the same data were catalogued under a study of yellow fever vaccine responses in identical twins.

The genes are TRBV5-1 and TRBJ1-1, with a tentative D call TRBD1 (5 bases). The TCR comes from a woman between 18 and 30 years old in good health. Sequencing was done on a sample of CD4+ T cells sorted from blood. This chain's CDR3 is CASSSGGGGNTEAFF. The CDR3 DNA reads as TGCGCCAGCAGCTCCGGCGGGGGTGGGAACACTGAAGCTTTCTTT.